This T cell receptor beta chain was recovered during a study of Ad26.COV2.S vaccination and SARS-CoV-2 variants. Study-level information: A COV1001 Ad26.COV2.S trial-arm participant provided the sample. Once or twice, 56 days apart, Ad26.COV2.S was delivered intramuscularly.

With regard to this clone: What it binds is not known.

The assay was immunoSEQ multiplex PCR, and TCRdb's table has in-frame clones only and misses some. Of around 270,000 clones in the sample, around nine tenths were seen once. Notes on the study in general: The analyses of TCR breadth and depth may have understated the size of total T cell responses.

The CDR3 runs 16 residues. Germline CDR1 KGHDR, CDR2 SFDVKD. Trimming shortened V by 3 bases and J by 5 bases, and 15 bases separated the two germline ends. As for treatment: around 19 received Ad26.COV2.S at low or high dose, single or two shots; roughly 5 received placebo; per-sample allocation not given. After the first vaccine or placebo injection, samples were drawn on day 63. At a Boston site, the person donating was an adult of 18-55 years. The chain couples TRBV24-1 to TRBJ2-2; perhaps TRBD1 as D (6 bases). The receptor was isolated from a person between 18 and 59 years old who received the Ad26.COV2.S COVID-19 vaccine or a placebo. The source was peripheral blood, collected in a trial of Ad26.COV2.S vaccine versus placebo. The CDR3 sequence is CATSDQGQGWTGELFF. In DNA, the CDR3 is TGTGCCACCAGTGATCAGGGGCAGGGATGGACCGGGGAGCTGTTTTTT.